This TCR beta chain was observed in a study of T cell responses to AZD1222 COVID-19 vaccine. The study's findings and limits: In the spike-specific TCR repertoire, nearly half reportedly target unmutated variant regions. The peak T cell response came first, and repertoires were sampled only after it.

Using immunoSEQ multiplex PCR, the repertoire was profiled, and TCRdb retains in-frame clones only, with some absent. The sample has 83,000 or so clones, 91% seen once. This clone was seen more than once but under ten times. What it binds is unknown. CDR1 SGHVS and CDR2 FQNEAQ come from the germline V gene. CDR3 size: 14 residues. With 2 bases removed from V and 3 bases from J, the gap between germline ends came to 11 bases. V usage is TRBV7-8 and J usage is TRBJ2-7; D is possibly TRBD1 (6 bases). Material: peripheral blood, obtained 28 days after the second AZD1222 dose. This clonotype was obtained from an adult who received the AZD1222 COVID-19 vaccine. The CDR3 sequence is CASSLKWTDYEQYF. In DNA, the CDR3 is TGTGCCAGCAGCTTAAAGTGGACAGACTACGAGCAGTACTTC. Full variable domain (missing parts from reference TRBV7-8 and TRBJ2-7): GAGVSQSPRYKVAKRGQDVALRCDPISGHVSLFWYQQALGQGPEFLTYFQNEAQLDKSGLPSDRFFAERPEGSVSTLKIQRTQQEDSAVYLCASSLKWTDYEQYFGPGTRLTVT.